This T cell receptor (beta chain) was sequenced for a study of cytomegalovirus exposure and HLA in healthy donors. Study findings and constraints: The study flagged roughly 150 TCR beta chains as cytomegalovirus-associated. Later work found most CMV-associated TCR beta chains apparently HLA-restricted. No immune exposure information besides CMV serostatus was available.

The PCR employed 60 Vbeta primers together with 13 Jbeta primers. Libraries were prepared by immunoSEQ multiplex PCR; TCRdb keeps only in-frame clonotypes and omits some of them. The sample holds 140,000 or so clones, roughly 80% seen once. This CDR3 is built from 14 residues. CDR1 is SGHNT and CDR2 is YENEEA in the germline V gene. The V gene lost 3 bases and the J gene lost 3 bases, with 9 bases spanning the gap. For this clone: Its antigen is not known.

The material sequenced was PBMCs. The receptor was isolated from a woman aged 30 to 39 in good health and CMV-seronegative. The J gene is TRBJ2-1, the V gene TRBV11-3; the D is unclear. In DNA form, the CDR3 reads TGTGCCAGCAGCTTGAGCTCCGGCTACAATGAGCAGTTCTTC. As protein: CASSLSSGYNEQFF.